This T cell receptor beta chain was retrieved from a study of blood T cell repertoires in COVID-19. The CDR3 extends over 12 amino acids. Trimming took off 7 bases at V and 5 bases at J, with 11 bases between the two ends. The repertoire was sequenced with immunoSEQ multiplex PCR; TCRdb's copy has only in-frame clones and lacks some. Of 250,000 or so clones in the sample, approximately 90% were seen once. The chain combines TRBV12-3 or TRBV12-4 with TRBJ1-1, with D perhaps TRBD1 (5 bases). Specimen: PBMCs or T cells enriched from blood (not recorded which). The TCR was taken from a man aged 40-55 years who had been exposed to COVID-19. CDR3 sequence: CASKGGVTEAFF. The CDR3 region has the DNA TGTGCCAGCAAGGGAGGGGTGACTGAAGCTTTCTTT.